A single sample gave rise to the 22 T cell receptor beta chains below, sequenced in a study of blood T cell repertoires in COVID-19. The method was immunoSEQ multiplex PCR; TCRdb's version includes in-frame clones alone and lacks a portion of them. The sample carries 80,000 to 95,000 clones, roughly 86% recorded once. Sequenced material: peripheral blood. These receptors were taken from a human donor in a cohort sampled during active COVID-19.

The gene calls are TRBV6-5 and TRBJ2-3, with D maybe TRBD2 (6 bases). V gave up 7 bases and J gave up 2 bases, with 13 bases separating them. Germline assignment: CDR1 MNHEY and CDR2 SVGAGI. CDR3 length: 14 amino acids. The CDR3, as DNA: TGTGCCAGCATTTCGGGGGAGACCACAGATACGCAGTATTTT. Translating gives CASISGETTDTQYF.

The chain couples TRBV15 to TRBJ2-3; TRBD2 agrees at 9 bases. The germline V gene has CDR1 LNHNV and CDR2 YYDKDF (reference sequence). V shed 0 bases and J 6 bases; nucleotides not matched to a gene: 16. The CDR3 has 19 residues. The CDR3 loop reads CATSREPQALAGGTDTQYF. As DNA, the CDR3 is TGTGCCACCAGCAGAGAGCCCCAAGCCTTGGCGGGGGGGACTGATACGCAGTATTTT.

The chain combines TRBV5-8 with TRBJ1-1; 9 positions agree with TRBD1. V dropped 5 bases and J dropped 4; count of bases not matched to a gene: 6. CDR3 length: 14 amino acids. Per the germline V gene, CDR1 is SGHTS and CDR2 is YDEGEE. CDR3 nucleotide sequence: TGTGCCAGCAGAACAGGGGGCGTGAGCACTGAAGCTTTCTTT. Encoded protein: CASRTGGVSTEAFF.

The chain is built from TRBV18 and TRBJ1-4; 9 bases match TRBD1. Per germline, CDR1 KGHSH and CDR2 LQKENI. The CDR3 sequence is 16 residues long. The V gene end was trimmed by 0 bases and the J gene end by 4 bases; junction bases not matched to a gene: 3. CDR3 sequence (DNA): TGTGCCAGCTCACCACCGTTGGGACAGGGTAATGAAAAACTGTTTTTT. Translating gives CASSPPLGQGNEKLFF.

This chain connects TRBV6-5 to TRBJ1-6; 7 bases align to TRBD1. This CDR3 comprises 15 residues. Germline V gene lookup returns CDR1 MNHEY and CDR2 SVGAGI. V dropped 5 bases and J dropped 8; count of bases not matched to a gene: 9. The CDR3 nucleotides read TGTGCCAGCAGTACCAATACAGGGGCGTATTCACCCCTCCACTTT. It encodes CASSTNTGAYSPLHF.

The chain couples TRBV19 to TRBJ2-3, with D possibly matching TRBD2 (5 bases). The CDR3 has 13 residues. The germline V gene has CDR1 LNHDA and CDR2 SQIVND (reference sequence). Trimming stripped 3 bases from V and 6 bases from J, with 10 bases between. The DNA of the CDR3 is TGTGCCAGTAGTATGGCGGGCGGGGATACGCAGTATTTT. Translating gives CASSMAGGDTQYF.

The rearrangement uses TRBV3-1 (or the pseudogene TRBV3-2) and TRBJ1-2, with TRBD1 matching 7 bases. The germline gives CDR1 LGHDT, CDR2 YNNKEL (reference sequence). The CDR3 sequence is 16 residues long. V gave up 5 bases and J gave up 5 bases; unmatched junction bases: 14. The CDR3 bases are TGTGCCAGCAGCAGAAGAGGGGGCGAAGGGAATTATGGCTACACCTTC. Its protein product is CASSRRGGEGNYGYTF.

The DNA for the CDR3 is TGTGCCAGCAGCAGCGGGGACAGGGGGCGAGCAGATACGCAGTATTTT. Residues: CASSSGDRGRADTQYF. The chain joins TRBV9 to TRBJ2-3; TRBD1 matches 12 bases. In germline, CDR1 is SGDLS, CDR2 YYNGEE. J gave up 4 bases and V 4 bases, and 7 bases lay outside the gene matches. The CDR3 runs to 16 residues.

The V call is TRBV30, the J call TRBJ1-3, with D perhaps matching TRBD1 (6 bases). V was pared by 3 bases and J by 0 bases, with 12 bases between. CDR1 and CDR2 from the germline V gene are GTSNPN and SVGIG (reference sequence). This CDR3 is 15 amino acids long. CDR3: CAWRPDSSSGNTIYF. As DNA, the CDR3 is TGTGCCTGGAGGCCGGACAGCTCCTCTGGAAACACCATATATTTT.

The rearrangement uses TRBV5-1 and TRBJ2-1, with 8 bases lining up with TRBD1. The V gene's germline CDR1 is SGHRS and CDR2 YFSETQ. Trimming removed 3 bases from V and 7 bases from J; junction bases left unmatched: 9. The length of the CDR3 is 15 residues. This CDR3 reads CASSSGQVEENEQFF. The CDR3 coding sequence is TGCGCCAGCAGCTCGGGACAGGTGGAGGAAAATGAGCAGTTCTTC.

Here the CDR3 DNA reads TGTGCCAGTACCCCGTGGCGGGGGTCGAGGAGCAATCAGCCCCAGCATTTT. Translating it yields CASTPWRGSRSNQPQHF. The chain couples TRBV19 to TRBJ1-5; perhaps TRBD1 as D (5 bases). This CDR3 has 17 residues. Germline lookup yields CDR1 LNHDA and CDR2 SQIVND (reference sequence). The V end lost 7 bases, the J end lost 1 base, and 20 bases lay between the germline ends. Supplemented by reference TRBV19 and TRBJ1-5, the full variable domain reads DGGITQSPKYLFRKEGQNVTLSCEQNLNHDAMYWYRQDPGQGLRLIYYSQIVNDFQKGDIAEGYSVSREKKESFPLTVTSAQKNPTAFYLCASTPWRGSRSNQPQHFGDGTRLSIL.

Note on this clone: One junction end disagrees with the germline gene, perhaps due to a read error. The chain employs TRBV7-9 and TRBJ1-3; D gene unclear. Germline V lookup: CDR1 SEHNR, CDR2 FQNEAQ (reference sequence). This CDR3 is 10 amino acids long. The CDR3 reads CASSLVLLSF. The CDR3 nucleotides read TGTGCCAGCAGCTTAGTTCTGTTGAGTTTT. The full variable domain, completed using reference TRBV7-9 and TRBJ1-3, is DTGVSQNPRHKITKRGQNVTFRCDPISEHNRLYWYRQTLGQGPEFLTYFQNEAQLEKSRLLSDRFSAERPKGSFSTLEIQRTEQGDSAMYLCASSLVLLSFGEGSWLTVV.

The CDR3 nucleotides are TGTGCCAGCAGTTTCTCTGGTAGGAGATATGAGACCCAGTACTTC. Its translation: CASSFSGRRYETQYF. The gene calls are TRBV28 and TRBJ2-5; D remains ambiguous. The CDR3 has 15 amino acids. Germline V gene lookup returns CDR1 MDHEN and CDR2 SYDVKM. V lost 3 bases and J lost 5, with 16 bases in between. The full variable domain, with the rest looked up from reference TRBV28 and TRBJ2-5, is DVKVTQSSRYLVKRTGEKVFLECVQDMDHENMFWYRQDPGLGLRLIYFSYDVKMKEKGDIPEGYSVSREKKERFSLILESASTNQTSMYLCASSFSGRRYETQYFGPGTRLLVL.

Here the CDR3 DNA reads TGTGCCAGCAGCGGCATTAAGGGGACAGGATACACAGATACGCAGTATTTT. This codes for CASSGIKGTGYTDTQYF. This chain joins TRBV7-9 and TRBJ2-3, with 8 bases identical to TRBD1. Germline V gene sequence: CDR1 SEHNR, CDR2 FQNEAQ (reference sequence). The CDR3 spans 17 residues. The V gene end was trimmed by 5 bases and the J gene end by 2 bases; junction bases not matched to a gene: 12.

This clone came up once. V gene TRBV7-2 combines with J gene TRBJ2-3; 7 positions agree with TRBD2. The V and J ends lost 5 bases and 2 bases, in that order; junction bases with no gene match: 10. Germline CDR1 SGHTA, CDR2 FQGNSA. The CDR3 loop spans 16 amino acids. CDR3 bases: TGTGCCAGCAGCCCAAATCCGGGACTACACACAGATACGCAGTATTTT. Residues: CASSPNPGLHTDTQYF.

V is TRBV30 and J is TRBJ2-7; 7 bases align to TRBD2. Trimming cost V 4 bases and J 4 bases; bases outside gene matches: 7. The CDR3 has 13 amino acids. Germline values: CDR1 GTSNPN, CDR2 SVGIG (reference sequence). The chain's CDR3 is CAWNDDGGYEQYF. Written as DNA, the CDR3 is TGTGCCTGGAACGATGACGGGGGGTACGAGCAGTACTTC.

Details on this clone: One end of the junction fails to match germline, which may point to a read error. This chain joins TRBV11-2 and TRBJ2-2, with TRBD2 as a possible D gene (5 bases). CDR1 is SGHAT, CDR2 FQNNGV, per germline. The CDR3 sequence is 13 residues long. The CDR3 DNA reads TGTGCCAGCACCTTAGCGTTCGTCGGGGAGCTGTTTTTT. It yields the protein CASTLAFVGELFF.

V gene TRBV6-5 combines with J gene TRBJ1-6; 8 nucleotides line up with TRBD1. CDR1 and CDR2 from the germline V gene are MNHEY and SVGAGI. Trimming cost V 4 bases and J 8 bases; bases outside gene matches: 7. The CDR3 spans 15 residues. In nucleotides, the CDR3 is TGTGCCAGCAGTTTGCAGGGGGCCGGGGATTCACCCCTCCACTTT. Protein sequence: CASSLQGAGDSPLHF.

The J gene is TRBJ2-5, the V gene TRBV7-3, with TRBD2 as a possible D gene (7 bases). This CDR3 has 13 residues. In germline, CDR1 is SGHTA, CDR2 FQGTGA. With 5 bases removed from V and 5 bases from J, the gap between germline ends came to 12 bases. CDR3 protein: CASSPKGGETQYF. The CDR3 DNA sequence: TGTGCCAGCAGCCCAAAGGGGGGGGAGACCCAGTACTTC.

This clone was counted a single time. This sequence joins TRBV10-3 and TRBJ2-7; 7 bases align to TRBD2. V shed 4 bases, J shed 5 bases, and the junction held 11 bases outside the gene matches. Germline V gives CDR1 ENHRY, CDR2 SYGVKD. The CDR3 is 15 amino acids. This CDR3 is CAISGTGGGVHEQYF. CDR3 DNA: TGTGCCATCAGTGGGACTGGGGGAGGGGTCCACGAGCAGTACTTC.

V gene TRBV6-5 combines with J gene TRBJ2-1; TRBD2 matches 7 bases. The V gene's germline CDR1 is MNHEY and CDR2 SVGAGI. This CDR3 spans 12 amino acids. Trimming cost V 9 bases and J 6 bases; bases outside gene matches: 5. The CDR3, as DNA: TGTGCCAGGACGGGGAGGGGCAATGAGCAGTTCTTC. It encodes CARTGRGNEQFF.

This chain joins TRBV3-1 (or the pseudogene TRBV3-2) and TRBJ1-6; unclear D gene. CDR1 is LGHDT and CDR2 is YNNKEL in the germline V gene (reference sequence). V was trimmed by 4 bases and J by 9 bases, leaving 7 bases between them. The CDR3 has 12 residues. CDR3 protein: CASSPGSSPLHF. CDR3 DNA: TGTGCCAGCAGCCCGGGATCTTCACCCCTCCACTTT.